A single T cell receptor (beta chain) is shown here with its context. The table lists this clone with a count of one. Its antigen is currently not known. Base qualities are not provided; no much larger clone lies one nucleotide away. The sample's time point label, decoded: baseline pretreatment blood. The treatment or condition label, as the study defines it: 15 Gy SBRT to primary tumor, nephrectomy 4 weeks later. To follow tumor-enriched clonotypes, peripheral blood was collected serially from radiation-treated patients at baseline and again at 2 weeks and 4 weeks after SBRT. Every patient had renal cell carcinoma of clear cell pathology. The QIAamp DNA Blood Mini Kit (Qiagen) was used to prepare genomic DNA for TCR sequencing. Only samples passing all quality control checks were included in the analyses. The data are from a study of radiation and T cells in renal cell carcinoma (dated by TCRdb to the early 2020s). Context from the whole study: Samples came from a clinical trial, in which primary renal cell carcinomas received 15 Gy stereotactic body radiation therapy followed by nephrectomy 4 weeks later. In total, 50 to 60 samples, comprising roughly 25 tumors and around 27 peripheral blood samples, were subjected to TCR beta sequencing. Across all 50 or so samples, under 5,000,000 unique CDR3 nucleotide sequences encoding some 3,000,000 unique CDR3 amino acid sequences were identified.

Overall study outcomes, separate from this receptor: With a single-armed trial design, the study had no way to address how radiation dose or scheduling affects the TCR repertoire. Blood repertoire dynamics were not followed beyond 4 weeks after treatment. Because pretreatment tumor biopsies were not available, the study could not determine whether clonotypes were already present within the tumor at baseline. In blood, the top tumor clonotypes increased between baseline and 2 weeks post-radiation and then shrank by 4 weeks, which suggests that tumor-resident clones expanded only transiently.

Following the manufacturer's recommendations, the immunoSEQ kit was used to generate TCR beta libraries from genomic DNA. For library preparation, a first multiplex PCR was performed with proprietary primers, followed by a second PCR in which unique barcodes were added, and bead cleanups were performed after each round. Each sample batch included a kit-provided positive control reaction and a negative control reaction. The final libraries were assessed on an Agilent 4200 TapeStation D1000 ScreenTape, pooled by volume, and quantified by qPCR. An Illumina NextSeq500 fitted with a MidOutput 150-cycle cartridge performed the sequencing, running 156 Read1 cycles and 15 Index1 cycles with the kit's custom primers. The pooled library was loaded at 0.85 to 1 pM, with a roughly 21% PhiX control spiked in. The authors' analysis ran thus. Vendor-processed data were analyzed in R, with a clonotype defined as all T cells sharing the same CDR3 nucleotide sequence. For clone abundance analyses, frequencies were normalized to the 10,000 most abundant clones in each sample. Before analysis, public T cell clones were removed, and these numbered fewer than six per sample on average. A difference in abundance of at least 32-fold between compartments was used to define tumor-enriched and baseline blood-enriched clonotypes. A beta-binomial differential abundance model was used to identify clonotypes that were expanded or contracted between blood time points. Tumor-blood repertoire similarity was measured with the Baroni-Urbani and Buser coefficient, and group comparisons used two-tailed Wilcoxon tests in R. Here the immuneACCESS table is served through TCRdb, limited to in-frame sequences with V and J called. Missing clones are a known gap in these copies; in checked studies unresolved V genes cover under half, and the rest lacks a known reason. The DNA was the basis for D and trimming; V, J and clone size are from that table. The sample table holds 130,000 or so clones, of which about 88% were seen once. The ten largest make up around 12% of the sample.

V ends up 0 bases short and J 5 bases short, with an unmatched junction base count of 4. In the germline V gene, CDR1 corresponds to LGHNA and CDR2 to YSLEER. From the cysteine through the phenylalanine, the CDR3 covers 14 amino acids. The CDR3 DNA has 42 bases and is translated from base 1. The sample was blood, taken from a patient whose treatment included radiotherapy and nephrectomy. The rearrangement joined TRBV4-3 to TRBJ2-7, with 7 junctional bases fitting TRBD2. The receptor was isolated from a woman aged 45-65 years with renal cell carcinoma. Read as DNA, the sequence is TGCGCCAGCAGCCAAGATCCGGGGAGGGACGAGCAGTACTTC. Its translation is CASSQDPGRDEQYF.